Presented here are 2 T cell receptor beta chains from one specimen sequenced in a study of cytomegalovirus exposure and HLA in healthy donors. Amplification used 60 Vbeta primers and 13 Jbeta primers. The data were produced by immunoSEQ multiplex PCR, yet TCRdb's version contains in-frame clones alone and is incomplete. The data contain around 110,000 clones, around 76% of them singletons. Sequenced input: PBMCs. Receptor source: a woman between 50 and 59 years old in good health and CMV-seropositive.

The chain uses TRBV7-9 and TRBJ2-1; 12 bases map to TRBD2. V lost 4 bases to trimming and J lost 4 bases; unmatched junction nucleotides: 11. The CDR3 consists of 18 residues. The germline gives CDR1 SEHNR, CDR2 FQNEAQ (reference sequence). Here the CDR3 DNA reads TGTGCCAGCAGCTCGACCCCCCTAGCGGGGGGGTTGTACAATGAGCAGTTCTTC. Amino acid sequence: CASSSTPLAGGLYNEQFF.

CDR3 bases: TGTGCCACCAGCAGCCTAGACGGATACAATCAGCCCCAGCATTTT. Its protein product is CATSSLDGYNQPQHF. V and J are TRBV15 and TRBJ1-5; D not resolved. Per germline, CDR1 LNHNV and CDR2 YYDKDF (reference sequence). The CDR3 is 15 amino acids. The V gene lost 3 bases and the J gene lost 3 bases, with 12 bases spanning the gap.